What follows are 30 T cell receptor beta chains derived from one specimen sequenced in a study of blood T cell repertoires in COVID-19 (dated by TCRdb to 2020 to 2022). Receptor libraries were prepared by the immunoSEQ multiplex PCR assay. TCRdb took over this immuneACCESS table, retaining in-frame rearrangements with V and J assigned. Such tables are incomplete; in checked studies, under half of the missing clones stem from an unresolved V gene, and the remainder is unexplained. The sample table lists 90,000 to 110,000 clones, roughly 80% of them with a count of one. The leading ten clones occupy around 4% of the sample. Sequenced material: peripheral blood. The receptor set was obtained from a human donor in a cohort sampled during active or convalescent COVID-19.

The genes are TRBV7-2 and TRBJ2-5; D unclear. The CDR3 totals 15 residues. Trimming removed 5 bases at V and 2 bases at J, with 15 bases between. In germline, CDR1 is SGHTA, CDR2 FQGNSA. The CDR3 loop is CASSQRRGQQETQYF. The CDR3 DNA is TGTGCCAGCAGCCAGAGGCGTGGCCAGCAAGAGACCCAGTACTTC.

CDR3 bases: TGTGCCAGCAGCCACGCTGTTACTAGCGGAAAATACAATGAGCAGTTCTTC. Its protein is CASSHAVTSGKYNEQFF. V is TRBV4-2 and J is TRBJ2-1; 8 bases agree with TRBD2. Germline CDR1 reads LGHNA; CDR2 reads YNFKEQ. With V trimmed by 3 bases and J by 4 bases, 11 bases remained unmatched. This CDR3 spans 17 amino acids.

The chain joins TRBV21-1 to TRBJ2-1; TRBD2, the table's D call, was not compared with the DNA. TRBV21-1 is marked as a pseudogene. This CDR3 has 16 residues. CDR3 sequence: CASSKGQREGDNEQFF. DNA of the CDR3: TGTGCCAGCAGCAAAGGGCAGCGGGAGGGAGACAATGAGCAGTTCTTC.

The count of this clone is one. This rearrangement joins TRBV14 to TRBJ2-1; unclear D gene. CDR3 length equals 15 residues. Looked up from germline, CDR1 is SGHDN and CDR2 is FVKESK. V lost 0 bases and J 8 bases, leaving 14 bases between the germline ends. The CDR3 loop is CASSQDAPRWDEQFF. The CDR3, as DNA: TGTGCCAGCAGCCAAGACGCTCCTAGGTGGGATGAGCAGTTCTTC.

This clone showed up just once. V gene TRBV29-1 combines with J gene TRBJ1-1, with 10 bases that match TRBD1. The CDR3 is 14 amino acids. The V and J ends lost 7 bases and 3 bases, in that order; junction bases with no gene match: 8. Per germline, CDR1 SQVTM and CDR2 ANQGSEA. CDR3 sequence reads: CSGQGALGYTEAFF. In DNA, the CDR3 is TGCAGCGGACAGGGGGCTTTAGGTTACACTGAAGCTTTCTTT.

The table lists this clone with a count of one. The chain combines TRBV30 with TRBJ1-2, with D perhaps TRBD1 (5 bases). V lost 5 bases, J lost 3 bases, and 16 bases lay in between. Germline lookup yields CDR1 GTSNPN and CDR2 SVGIG (reference sequence). CDR3 length equals 14 residues. CDR3: CAWGGNYGDYGYTF. CDR3 sequence (DNA): TGTGCCTGGGGGGGGAACTACGGCGACTATGGCTACACCTTC. The full variable domain, in which reference TRBV30 and TRBJ1-2 provide the parts outside the CDR3, is SQTIHQWPATLVQPVGSPLSLECTVEGTSNPNLYWYRQAAGRGLQLLFYSVGIGQISSEVPQNLSASRPQDRQFILSSKKLLLSDSGFYLCAWGGNYGDYGYTFGSGTRLTVV.

The count of this clone is one. The rearrangement links TRBV2 to TRBJ2-2; D is possibly TRBD2 (6 bases). CDR3 length: 15 residues. With 8 bases removed from V and 7 bases from J, the gap between germline ends came to 20 bases. CDR1 is SNHLY, CDR2 FYNNEI, per germline. The CDR3: CASAGRFLGVGELFF. The CDR3 nucleotides read TGTGCCAGCGCGGGGCGGTTTTTGGGAGTCGGGGAGCTGTTTTTT.

The chain combines TRBV7-8 with TRBJ2-5, with a tentative D call TRBD1 (5 bases). The germline V and J ends were trimmed by 6 bases and 3 bases, with 11 bases remaining between them. From germline, CDR1 is SGHVS and CDR2 FQNEAQ. This CDR3 region has 13 residues. CDR3 DNA: TGTGCCAGCAGAGGGGTCCCCGAAGAGACCCAGTACTTC. This encodes CASRGVPEETQYF.

This clone was recorded a few times. The CDR3 sequence: CASSRTQGASEKLFF. The CDR3 coding sequence is TGTGCCAGCAGTCGGACACAGGGGGCGAGTGAAAAACTGTTTTTT. The V and J genes are TRBV4-2 and TRBJ1-4, with TRBD1 matching over 9 bases. The CDR3 runs 15 residues. After removal of 6 bases from V and 7 bases from J, the junction contained 9 bases not matched to a gene. The germline V gene has CDR1 LGHNA and CDR2 YNFKEQ.

V gene TRBV19 combines with J gene TRBJ2-6; D remains unclear. Germline lookup yields CDR1 LNHDA and CDR2 SQIVND (reference sequence). Trimming took 5 bases from V and 4 from J, leaving 12 bases between them. The CDR3 extends over 15 amino acids. In nucleotides, the CDR3 is TGTGCCAGTAGTGCCTACCAGAGGGGGGCCAACGTCCTGACTTTC. Residues: CASSAYQRGANVLTF.

This clone was observed once. The rearrangement links TRBV4-1 to TRBJ2-7, with unresolved D. The V end was cut by 4 bases, the J end by 4 bases, with 11 bases between. The V gene's germline CDR1 is MGHRA and CDR2 YSYEKL. The CDR3 is 13 residues long. Here the CDR3 reads CASSLILEYEQYF. The CDR3 nucleotides read TGCGCCAGCAGCCTAATCCTAGAGTACGAGCAGTACTTC.

This chain connects TRBV5-6 to TRBJ2-1; 13 bases match TRBD2. V was pared by 4 bases and J by 2 bases, with 3 bases of the junction left unmatched. Looked up from germline, CDR1 is SGHDT and CDR2 is YYEEEE. The CDR3 totals 16 residues. Here the CDR3 DNA reads TGTGCCAGCAGCCGGACTAGCGGGGGTACCTACAATGAGCAGTTCTTC. Translation: CASSRTSGGTYNEQFF.

The chain uses TRBV10-3 and TRBJ1-1, with TRBD1 as a possible D gene (6 bases). CDR1 and CDR2 (germline): ENHRY, SYGVKD. V lost 3 bases, J lost 6 bases, and 11 bases lay in between. The CDR3 length is 13 residues. The CDR3 sequence: CAISEQGRAEAFF. The CDR3 coding sequence is TGTGCCATCAGTGAACAGGGAAGGGCTGAAGCTTTCTTT.

Here the CDR3 DNA reads TGTGCCAGCTCACTTTTTGACGACAGAAATAATTCACCCCTCCACTTT. Its translation is CASSLFDDRNNSPLHF. V usage is TRBV18 and J usage is TRBJ1-6, with D possibly being TRBD1 (5 bases). Germline V lookup: CDR1 KGHSH, CDR2 LQKENI. Trimming pared 4 bases from V and 5 bases from J, leaving 15 bases between. The CDR3 has 16 residues.

The V gene is TRBV28, the J gene TRBJ2-5; the match to TRBD1 covers 9 bases. The ends lost 3 bases at V and 4 bases at J; junction bases unmatched: 6. This CDR3 is built from 15 residues. CDR1 and CDR2 from the germline V gene are MDHEN and SYDVKM. The CDR3 protein is CASSFGGQGIETQYF. CDR3 bases: TGTGCCAGCAGTTTTGGGGGACAGGGAATAGAGACCCAGTACTTC.

The rearrangement joins TRBV4-3 to TRBJ1-2; D perhaps matches TRBD1 (5 bases). CDR3 length: 15 amino acids. Germline-derived CDR1 and CDR2 are LGHNA and YSLEER. The V gene lost 0 bases and the J gene lost 3 bases, with 11 bases spanning the gap. The CDR3 here is CASSQDAGGDYGYTF. As DNA, the CDR3 is TGCGCCAGCAGCCAAGACGCCGGAGGGGACTATGGCTACACCTTC.

The gene calls are TRBV2 and TRBJ2-5; D perhaps matches TRBD1 (6 bases). Germline loops: CDR1 SNHLY, CDR2 FYNNEI. The CDR3 runs 13 residues. V shed 3 bases and J shed 8 bases, with 13 bases lying between them. CDR3 in DNA: TGTGCCAGCAGTGATACAGGGCTCGAAACCCAGTACTTC. Amino acid sequence: CASSDTGLETQYF.

The chain employs TRBV7-2 and TRBJ2-3; D might be TRBD2 (6 bases). V lost 1 base to trimming and J lost 0 bases, with 8 bases between them. Germline CDR1 reads SGHTA; CDR2 reads FQGNSA. The CDR3 loop spans 15 amino acids. CDR3 amino acids: CASSLGLGSTDTQYF. CDR3 bases: TGTGCCAGCAGCTTAGGACTAGGGAGCACAGATACGCAGTATTTT.

The chain links TRBV9 to TRBJ2-1; 11 positions match TRBD1. After removal of 3 bases from V and 10 bases from J, the junction contained 12 bases not matched to a gene. The CDR3 covers 16 residues. Germline V gene sequence: CDR1 SGDLS, CDR2 YYNGEE. In DNA, the CDR3 is TGTGCCAGCAGCGCCACCGGGACAGGGGGACCTAAAGAGCAGTTCTTC. Translation gives CASSATGTGGPKEQFF.

Remarks on this clone: Other DNA sequences in the sample encode the same CDR3. This chain connects TRBV5-4 to TRBJ2-5, with 12 bases fitting TRBD1. V gave up 4 bases and J gave up 4 bases; unmatched junction bases: 11. Germline V gene data show CDR1 as SGHNT and CDR2 as YYREEE (reference sequence). The CDR3 consists of 17 residues. The CDR3 sequence: CASSHRDRGPGRETQYF. The CDR3 DNA reads TGTGCCAGCAGCCACCGGGACAGGGGGCCAGGGCGAGAGACCCAGTACTTC.

The sample holds one count of this clone. The rearrangement links TRBV6-2 or TRBV6-3 to TRBJ2-3, with 8 bases identical to TRBD2. CDR1 is MNHEY, CDR2 SVGEGT, per germline. The CDR3 contains 15 residues. The trim removed 5 bases at V and 0 bases at J, leaving 4 bases unmatched. CDR3 protein: CASSPVAGSTDTQYF. The CDR3, as DNA: TGTGCCAGCAGTCCCGTAGCGGGAAGCACAGATACGCAGTATTTT.

This clone is a singleton in its sample. The chain carries TRBV28 and TRBJ1-5; possibly TRBD1 for D (6 bases). The length of the CDR3 is 20 residues. With 3 bases removed from V and 0 bases from J, the gap between germline ends came to 24 bases. Germline CDR1 reads MDHEN; CDR2 reads SYDVKM. CDR3 coding DNA: TGTGCCAGCAGTTTTTTGGACACTGGACAGCCAACTTATAGCAATCAGCCCCAGCATTTT. Protein sequence: CASSFLDTGQPTYSNQPQHF.

This rearrangement joins TRBV5-6 to TRBJ2-1; 7 nucleotides agree with TRBD1. This CDR3 is 14 amino acids long. The germline V gene encodes CDR1 SGHDT and CDR2 YYEEEE. Unmatched junction bases numbered 5, after V lost 3 bases and J lost 5 bases. This CDR3 is CASSSGTADNEQFF. The CDR3 bases are TGTGCCAGCAGCTCCGGGACAGCAGACAATGAGCAGTTCTTC. Based on the CDR3 plus reference TRBV5-6 and TRBJ2-1, the full variable domain is DAGVTQSPTHLIKTRGQQVTLRCSPKSGHDTVSWYQQALGQGPQFIFQYYEEEERQRGNFPDRFSGHQFPNYSSELNVNALLLGDSALYLCASSSGTADNEQFFGPGTRLTVL.

This chain uses TRBV7-8 with TRBJ2-7; 11 bases align to TRBD2. This CDR3 spans 18 amino acids. Germline CDR1 SGHVS, CDR2 FQNEAQ. V lost 1 base, J lost 2 bases, and 10 bases stayed unmatched. The CDR3, as DNA: TGTGCCAGCAGCTTAGTAGGGACTAGCGGTTTTGTAACCTACGAGCAGTACTTC. Its translation is CASSLVGTSGFVTYEQYF. Full variable domain (remainder filled in from reference TRBV7-8 and TRBJ2-7): GAGVSQSPRYKVAKRGQDVALRCDPISGHVSLFWYQQALGQGPEFLTYFQNEAQLDKSGLPSDRFFAERPEGSVSTLKIQRTQQEDSAVYLCASSLVGTSGFVTYEQYFGPGTRLTVT.

V usage is TRBV6-2 or TRBV6-3 and J usage is TRBJ1-3, with TRBD1 identical over 7 bases. Germline assignment: CDR1 MNHEY and CDR2 SVGEGT. This CDR3 has 15 residues. V was clipped by 4 bases and J by 0 bases; unmatched bases: 3. The CDR3 nucleotides read TGTGCCAGCAGTTGGGACAGAGCCTCTGGAAACACCATATATTTT. This gives the protein CASSWDRASGNTIYF.

V usage is TRBV29-1 and J usage is TRBJ1-1; 7 bases align to TRBD1. J lost 8 bases, V lost 7 bases, and 10 bases had no gene match. CDR3 length equals 12 residues. CDR1 SQVTM and CDR2 ANQGSEA come from the germline V gene. The CDR3 reads CSASDRLLEAFF. The CDR3 DNA reads TGCAGCGCCTCGGACAGGCTGCTCGAAGCTTTCTTT.

The V gene is TRBV25-1, the J gene TRBJ1-1, with D maybe TRBD1 (6 bases). Trimming pared 6 bases from V and 7 bases from J, leaving 15 bases between. CDR1 and CDR2 (germline): MGHDK, SYGVNS. The CDR3 runs to 13 residues. The CDR3 DNA reads as TGTGCCAGCAGAATCCGGGACACAGATGAAGCTTTCTTT. Amino acid sequence: CASRIRDTDEAFF.

This chain links TRBV6-5 with TRBJ2-5; TRBD1 matches at 7 bases. Germline assignment: CDR1 MNHEY and CDR2 SVGAGI. The CDR3 contains 13 residues. V lost 5 bases and J lost 5; bases outside the gene matches: 5. CDR3 region: CASSPGTVETQYF. CDR3 coding DNA: TGTGCCAGCAGTCCTGGGACAGTGGAGACCCAGTACTTC.

V usage is TRBV5-6 and J usage is TRBJ1-2, with D possibly TRBD1 on 6 matching bases. Trimming pared 6 bases from V and 0 bases from J, leaving 24 bases between. This CDR3 has 18 amino acids. The V gene's germline CDR1 is SGHDT and CDR2 YYEEEE. CDR3 DNA: TGTGCCAGCACAGCCTTGCCGGGACAATGGGAAGCTAACTATGGCTACACCTTC. It codes for CASTALPGQWEANYGYTF.

The chain has TRBV4-3 and TRBJ2-5; no firm D call. The V end lost 1 base, the J end lost 4 bases, and 13 bases lay between the germline ends. Germline V CDR1 and CDR2: LGHNA, YSLEER. There are 15 residues in the CDR3. The CDR3 DNA sequence: TGCGCCAGCAGCCAAGTATTAGCCCCCCGAGAGACCCAGTACTTC. Its translation: CASSQVLAPRETQYF.